The 3 T cell receptor beta chains reported below all come from one sample, sequenced in a study of T cells in Graves' hyperthyroidism and ophthalmopathy. TCR beta CDR3 sequences were amplified from RNA transcripts. Carried out on the TCR CDR3, a first-round RT-PCR used the HTBI primer set. TCRdb re-derived calls from the multiplex PCR reads in MiXCR, one entry per CDR3 protein. The table records 550,000 to 600,000 distinct CDR3 sequences, approximately 15% of them present only once. The sequenced sample was blood. The receptors were sampled from a young woman with Graves' ophthalmopathy.

This clonotype appeared many times. The J gene is TRBJ1-4, the V gene TRBV6-5, with 7 bases fitting TRBD1. J gave up 8 bases and V 2 bases, and 5 bases lay outside the gene matches. The germline CDR1 and CDR2 sequences are MNHEY and SVGAGI. The CDR3 extends over 14 amino acids. The CDR3 region has the DNA TGTGCCAGCAGTTACAGAACGGACAGGGAAAAACTGTTTTTT. Translating gives CASSYRTDREKLFF.

This clonotype was seen at least ten times. The chain joins TRBV30 to TRBJ2-7; D may match TRBD1 or TRBD2 (5 bases each). From germline, CDR1 is GTSNPN and CDR2 SVGIG (reference sequence). This CDR3 contains 14 residues. Trimming pared 2 bases from V and 1 base from J, leaving 12 bases between. The CDR3, as DNA: TGTGCCTGGAGTCATGGGGGTAGGTCCTACGAGCAGTACTTC. Its translation: CAWSHGGRSYEQYF.

This clonotype was counted many times. The CDR3 sequence: CASSRGVGGYEQYF. The CDR3 DNA is TGTGCCAGCAGCCGAGGAGTGGGGGGCTACGAGCAGTACTTC. The rearrangement links TRBV14 to TRBJ2-7; weak D call: TRBD2 (6 bases). The CDR3 contains 14 residues. V was cut by 4 bases and J by 3 bases, with 13 bases left in between. Germline V lookup: CDR1 SGHDN, CDR2 FVKESK.